Below are 31 T cell receptor beta chains sequenced from a single sample in a study of shared clonotypes between healthy human individuals. The assay was immunoSEQ multiplex PCR, and TCRdb's table has in-frame clones only and misses some. This sample carries some 900,000 clones, over 75% of them seen once, and the ten largest clones take around 1.5%. The material sequenced was memory CD4+ T cells sorted from blood. The subset here: CD45RA-negative fraction. These receptors all come from a man aged 18-30 years in good health.

The V call is TRBV6-6, the J call TRBJ1-6; tentatively, D is TRBD1 (5 bases). Trimming shortened V by 6 bases and J by 10 bases, and 16 bases separated the two germline ends. The CDR3 length is 14 residues. The germline V gene encodes CDR1 MNHNY and CDR2 SVGAGI (reference sequence). DNA of the CDR3: TGTGCCAGCAGCCCAATGGGGCCCAGCTCACCCCTCCACTTT. This encodes CASSPMGPSSPLHF.

The rearrangement joins TRBV7-2 to TRBJ2-5; TRBD2 agrees at 10 bases. Germline CDR1 SGHTA, CDR2 FQGNSA. V trimming: 7 bases; J trimming: 4 bases; junction bases outside the gene matches: 9. This CDR3 has 15 amino acids. Here the CDR3 DNA reads TGTGCCAGCACGATGAGCGGGAGGGAGCGAGAGACCCAGTACTTC. Protein product: CASTMSGRERETQYF.

The rearrangement joins TRBV15 to TRBJ2-6; D possibly uses TRBD1 or TRBD2 (5 bases each). V gave up 10 bases and J gave up 2 bases, with 15 bases separating them. Germline V gives CDR1 LNHNV, CDR2 YYDKDF (reference sequence). The CDR3 has 15 amino acids. CDR3 in DNA: TGTGCCATCGGGACCCCCGTCCCTGGGGCCAACGTCCTGACTTTC. As protein: CAIGTPVPGANVLTF.

CDR3 bases: TGTGCCAGCAGCTTGAATGTAGGCGCCGGCAATCAGCCCCAGCATTTT. This codes for CASSLNVGAGNQPQHF. V gene TRBV5-6 combines with J gene TRBJ1-5; D not resolved. Germline loops: CDR1 SGHDT, CDR2 YYEEEE. This CDR3 is 16 amino acids long. V lost 1 base, J lost 2 bases, and 13 bases lay in between.

J is TRBJ1-6 and V is TRBV5-6; D uncertain. The germline V gene has CDR1 SGHDT and CDR2 YYEEEE. This CDR3 has 15 amino acids. V dropped 6 bases and J dropped 0 bases, with 10 bases sitting between them. The CDR3, as DNA: TGTGCCAGCACGTGGAGGAGCTCCTATAATTCACCCCTCCACTTT. It is translated as CASTWRSSYNSPLHF.

The CDR3 here is CASSLEVGVRGYTF. The CDR3 DNA reads TGTGCCAGCAGTTTGGAAGTGGGTGTGCGTGGCTACACCTTC. The chain has TRBV6-6 and TRBJ1-2; D is unclear. This CDR3 is built from 14 residues. The germline V and J ends were trimmed by 4 bases and 7 bases, with 16 bases remaining between them. Germline CDR1 and CDR2: MNHNY and SVGAGI (reference sequence).

About this clone: Being one base from a much bigger clone, this may be a read error. The chain combines TRBV7-2 with TRBJ2-5; weak D call: TRBD1 (6 bases). CDR1 SGHTA and CDR2 FQGNSA come from the germline V gene. Between the trimmed V and J ends, which lost 5 bases and 5 bases, there was a span of 12 bases. This CDR3 comprises 13 residues. CDR3 nucleotide sequence: TGTGCCAGCAGCGGTGGGGGCCGGGAGACCCAGTACTTC. Protein sequence: CASSGGGRETQYF.

The chain couples TRBV5-6 to TRBJ2-1, with D uncertain. The V and J ends lost 3 bases and 0 bases respectively, with 7 bases between them. Germline CDR1 is SGHDT and CDR2 is YYEEEE. The CDR3 sequence is 14 residues long. The CDR3 sequence: CASSWRLSYNEQFF. In DNA form, the CDR3 reads TGTGCCAGCAGCTGGAGACTCTCCTACAATGAGCAGTTCTTC.

This chain uses TRBV2 with TRBJ1-2; TRBD1 is a possible D gene (5 bases). Trimming left V 7 bases short and J 0 bases short, with 12 bases between. Germline V gene data show CDR1 as SNHLY and CDR2 as FYNNEI. This CDR3 has 14 residues. The CDR3 sequence is CASTKGPANYGYTF. The CDR3 DNA reads TGTGCCAGCACAAAGGGGCCCGCTAACTATGGCTACACCTTC.

This clone was seen more than once but under ten times. In nucleotides, the CDR3 is TGTGCCAGCAGATCCCCGAATTCACCCCTCCACTTT. Protein: CASRSPNSPLHF. The chain uses TRBV6-5 and TRBJ1-6, with D hard to call. The V and J ends lost 6 bases and 7 bases respectively, with 7 bases between them. This CDR3 is 12 amino acids long. CDR1 is MNHEY, CDR2 SVGAGI, per germline.

This rearrangement joins TRBV5-1 to TRBJ2-1, with TRBD2 identical over 9 bases. The CDR3 spans 16 residues. Germline loops: CDR1 SGHRS, CDR2 YFSETQ. V trimming: 0 bases; J trimming: 3 bases; junction bases outside the gene matches: 4. The CDR3, as DNA: TGCGCCAGCAGCTTGGGACTAGCGGATAACTACAATGAGCAGTTCTTC. Encoded protein: CASSLGLADNYNEQFF.

V and J are TRBV6-6 and TRBJ2-3; possible D gene TRBD1, 6 bases. The CDR3 length is 16 residues. In germline, CDR1 is MNHNY, CDR2 SVGAGI (reference sequence). V shed 7 bases and J shed 2 bases, with 19 bases lying between them. The CDR3 protein is CASTTTGITLTDTQYF. CDR3 DNA: TGTGCCAGCACAACAACAGGGATTACGCTCACAGATACGCAGTATTTT.

The V and J genes are TRBV18 and TRBJ2-7; TRBD1 might be the D (6 bases). CDR1 is KGHSH, CDR2 LQKENI, per germline. The CDR3 runs 14 residues. Trimming shortened V by 4 bases and J by 3 bases, and 13 bases separated the two germline ends. DNA for the CDR3: TGTGCCAGCTCACGGTCCCGGGACAACTACGAGCAGTACTTC. It translates to CASSRSRDNYEQYF.

This rearrangement joins TRBV7-9 to TRBJ2-5; D is uncertain. V was clipped by 0 bases and J by 1 base, with 12 bases between them. This CDR3 spans 16 amino acids. The germline V gene encodes CDR1 SEHNR and CDR2 FQNEAQ (reference sequence). The CDR3 coding sequence is TGTGCCAGCAGCTTAGCGGGCTCCTCTACCCAAGAGACCCAGTACTTC. Protein sequence: CASSLAGSSTQETQYF.

The V call is TRBV11-2, the J call TRBJ1-3, with D possibly matching TRBD1 (6 bases). V dropped 1 base and J dropped 0 bases, with 13 bases sitting between them. Per germline, CDR1 SGHAT and CDR2 FQNNGV. The CDR3 runs to 17 residues. The CDR3 coding sequence is TGTGCCAGCAGCTTAGGACAGGCCTCCTTCTCTGGAAACACCATATATTTT. Its translation: CASSLGQASFSGNTIYF.

The chain joins TRBV4-1 to TRBJ2-7; TRBD2 matches 9 bases. Per the germline V gene, CDR1 is MGHRA and CDR2 is YSYEKL. The trim removed 4 bases at V and 2 bases at J, leaving 6 bases unmatched. The CDR3 totals 15 residues. CDR3 coding DNA: TGCGCCAGCAGCCCTACTGGCGGGGGGGCCTACGAGCAGTACTTC. Translation gives CASSPTGGGAYEQYF.

V is TRBV6-1 and J is TRBJ2-7; D is ambiguous. This CDR3 is 16 amino acids long. The V and J ends lost 2 bases and 3 bases respectively, with 17 bases between them. Germline V gene data show CDR1 as MNHNS and CDR2 as SASEGT. Here the CDR3 reads CASSEWGQVEIYEQYF. CDR3 nucleotides: TGTGCCAGCAGTGAATGGGGTCAGGTTGAGATCTACGAGCAGTACTTC.

This chain connects TRBV11-2 to TRBJ1-6, with D uncertain. CDR3 length equals 14 residues. V dropped 0 bases and J dropped 9 bases, with 9 bases sitting between them. Germline V lookup: CDR1 SGHAT, CDR2 FQNNGV. The CDR3 DNA sequence: TGTGCCAGCAGCTTAGAAGGAAGGAGTTCACCCCTCCACTTT. It yields the protein CASSLEGRSSPLHF.

The gene calls are TRBV7-2 and TRBJ2-2; no reliable D call. Germline values: CDR1 SGHTA, CDR2 FQGNSA. CDR3 length: 14 amino acids. V lost 3 bases and J 3 bases, leaving 8 bases between the germline ends. CDR3 amino acids: CASSLGYDTGELFF. CDR3 sequence (DNA): TGTGCCAGCAGCTTGGGTTACGACACCGGGGAGCTGTTTTTT.

V usage is TRBV12-1 and J usage is TRBJ2-3; the table names TRBD2, a call not compared with the DNA. TRBV12-1 is a recognized pseudogene. The CDR3 has 12 residues. In DNA, the CDR3 is TGTGCCAGCAGTCCAAGCACTAGTACGCAGTATTTT. Translated, it gives CASSPSTSTQYF.

A note on this clone: Different DNA sequences within this sample yield the same CDR3. The rearrangement links TRBV2 to TRBJ1-5; TRBD1 matches 8 bases. Germline CDR1 SNHLY, CDR2 FYNNEI. This CDR3 is 12 amino acids long. V lost 4 bases to trimming and J lost 7 bases; unmatched junction nucleotides: 0. In nucleotides, the CDR3 is TGTGCCAGCAGTGCAGGGGGCCAGCCCCAGCATTTT. Protein: CASSAGGQPQHF.

The chain couples TRBV5-1 to TRBJ1-4, with D unclear. V was shortened by 0 bases and J by 8 bases, with 11 bases between the two germline ends. The germline V gene encodes CDR1 SGHRS and CDR2 YFSETQ. This CDR3 has 14 residues. In nucleotides, the CDR3 is TGCGCCAGCAGCTTGGGGAGTTTGTACGAAAAACTGTTTTTT. Protein product: CASSLGSLYEKLFF.

V and J are TRBV7-2 and TRBJ2-3, with D maybe TRBD2 (6 bases). The length of the CDR3 is 13 residues. Germline CDR1 and CDR2: SGHTA and FQGNSA. Deletions cut 6 bases from V and 4 bases from J, with 11 bases between. For the CDR3, the DNA is TGTGCCAGCAGGGGGGGTCAAGCAGATACGCAGTATTTT. Translation: CASRGGQADTQYF.

This clone came up once. The J gene is TRBJ1-4, the V gene TRBV7-9; the match to TRBD1 covers 10 bases. Losses at the gene ends were 5 bases for V and 13 bases for J; bases not matched to a gene: 10. CDR3 size: 14 residues. The germline gives CDR1 SEHNR, CDR2 FQNEAQ (reference sequence). CDR3 in DNA: TGTGCCAGCAGCCGCGGGACAGGGGAGGTTGGACTGTTTTTT. This translates into CASSRGTGEVGLFF.

The gene calls are TRBV30 and TRBJ2-1; 7 nucleotides align to TRBD1. This CDR3 is 13 amino acids long. V dropped 1 base and J dropped 9; count of bases not matched to a gene: 6. Per the germline V gene, CDR1 is GTSNPN and CDR2 is SVGIG (reference sequence). The CDR3 region is CAWSAGWDSEQFF. The CDR3 region has the DNA TGTGCCTGGAGTGCTGGCTGGGACAGTGAGCAGTTCTTC.

The chain carries TRBV12-5 and TRBJ2-6; 8 nucleotides line up with TRBD1. The CDR3 runs 16 residues. Germline CDR1 and CDR2: LGHNT and FRNRAP. The V gene end was trimmed by 1 base and the J gene end by 2 bases; junction bases not matched to a gene: 1. The CDR3 loop is CASGLAQGAGANVLTF. Written as DNA, the CDR3 is TGTGCTAGTGGTTTGGCACAGGGGGCTGGGGCCAACGTCCTGACTTTC.

The chain joins TRBV6-1 to TRBJ1-5; possibly TRBD1 for D (6 bases). The germline CDR1 and CDR2 sequences are MNHNS and SASEGT. There are 14 residues in the CDR3. Trimming pared 3 bases from V and 6 bases from J, leaving 12 bases between. The CDR3 here is CASSDRGESQPQHF. In DNA, the CDR3 is TGTGCCAGCAGTGACAGGGGAGAGAGTCAGCCCCAGCATTTT.

The CDR3 DNA reads as TGTGCCAGCAGCCCATGGACAGAAATCTCTGGGGCCAACGTCCTGACTTTC. Residues: CASSPWTEISGANVLTF. The chain recombines TRBV5-4 with TRBJ2-6, with D maybe TRBD1 (6 bases). The V gene's germline CDR1 is SGHNT and CDR2 YYREEE (reference sequence). Trimming took 4 bases from V and 0 from J, leaving 14 bases between them. CDR3 length: 17 amino acids.

The chain has TRBV30 and TRBJ2-2; D possibly uses TRBD1 or TRBD2 (5 bases each). There are 14 residues in the CDR3. Germline CDR1 reads GTSNPN; CDR2 reads SVGIG (reference sequence). The V end was cut by 5 bases, the J end by 5 bases, with 15 bases between. The CDR3 DNA reads TGTGCCTGGCGTGGGGGTCATAAGACCGGGGAGCTGTTTTTT. It specifies CAWRGGHKTGELFF.

This chain links TRBV6-1 with TRBJ1-5, with D maybe TRBD1 (6 bases). Trimming cost V 6 bases and J 5 bases, with 14 bases left between them. The germline V gene has CDR1 MNHNS and CDR2 SASEGT. The CDR3 is 14 residues long. CDR3 sequence: CASSRTGSDQPQHF. For the CDR3, the DNA is TGTGCCAGCAGCCGAACAGGGAGCGATCAGCCCCAGCATTTT.

This clone was observed a handful of times. This rearrangement joins TRBV6-1 to TRBJ2-3; 7 bases map to TRBD2. Trimming cost V 7 bases and J 8 bases; bases outside gene matches: 6. Germline V gives CDR1 MNHNS, CDR2 SASEGT. The CDR3 covers 12 residues. CDR3 DNA: TGTGCCAGCAATAGAGCGGGGAGTACGCAGTATTTT. Residues: CASNRAGSTQYF.